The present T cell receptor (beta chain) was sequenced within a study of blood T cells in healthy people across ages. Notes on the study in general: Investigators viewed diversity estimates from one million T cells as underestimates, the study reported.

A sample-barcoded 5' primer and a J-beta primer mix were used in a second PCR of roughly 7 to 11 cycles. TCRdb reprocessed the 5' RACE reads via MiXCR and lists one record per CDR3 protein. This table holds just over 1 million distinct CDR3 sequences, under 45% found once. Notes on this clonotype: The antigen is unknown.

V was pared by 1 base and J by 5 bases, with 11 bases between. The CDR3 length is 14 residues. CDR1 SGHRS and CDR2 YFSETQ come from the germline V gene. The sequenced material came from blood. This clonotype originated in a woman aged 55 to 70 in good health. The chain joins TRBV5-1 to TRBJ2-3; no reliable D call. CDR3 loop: CASSLSLNRDTQYF. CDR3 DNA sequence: TGCGCCAGCAGCTTGAGCCTAAATAGAGATACGCAGTATTTT.